The 23 T cell receptor beta chains presented below share a single source sample, sequenced in a study of cytomegalovirus exposure and HLA in healthy donors. This PCR relied on a set of 60 Vbeta primers and 13 Jbeta primers. Using immunoSEQ multiplex PCR, the repertoire was profiled, and TCRdb retains in-frame clones only, with some absent. The data hold about 89,000 clones, with approximately 9% observed a single time. The sample taken for sequencing was PBMCs. The receptors derive from a man in his forties or fifties in good health and CMV-seropositive.

This clone was picked up a small number of times. The chain combines TRBV5-1 with TRBJ1-4; unclear D gene. With 4 bases removed from V and 4 bases from J, the gap between germline ends came to 14 bases. The CDR3 is made up of 15 amino acids. The germline V gene has CDR1 SGHRS and CDR2 YFSETQ. As DNA, the CDR3 is TGCGCCAGCAGCGACACCCCAAACAGTAATGAAAAACTGTTTTTT. Encoded protein: CASSDTPNSNEKLFF.

V and J are TRBV7-2 and TRBJ2-7, with TRBD1 matching over 9 bases. This CDR3 has 13 residues. V shed 2 bases and J 6 bases; nucleotides not matched to a gene: 2. Germline CDR1 reads SGHTA; CDR2 reads FQGNSA. The CDR3 loop reads CASSLWDRVEQYF. CDR3 sequence (DNA): TGTGCCAGCAGCTTATGGGACAGGGTCGAGCAGTACTTC.

This clone was counted only a few times. V usage is TRBV6-5 and J usage is TRBJ2-1, with a tentative D call TRBD2 (6 bases). In germline, CDR1 is MNHEY, CDR2 SVGAGI. V lost 8 bases and J 4 bases, leaving 9 bases between the germline ends. CDR3 length: 12 amino acids. The CDR3 DNA reads as TGTGCCAGCTGGGACTCTTACAATGAGCAGTTCTTC. The encoded protein is CASWDSYNEQFF.

This clone has just a few counts. The chain links TRBV28 to TRBJ2-7; perhaps TRBD2 as D (6 bases). Trimming took 5 bases from V and 3 from J, leaving 11 bases between them. Germline CDR1 reads MDHEN; CDR2 reads SYDVKM. The CDR3 has 13 amino acids. The CDR3 DNA reads TGTGCCAGCAGTACCCGCGGGAACTACGAGCAGTACTTC. Protein: CASSTRGNYEQYF.

The V gene is TRBV5-1, the J gene TRBJ2-1; 11 nucleotides match TRBD2. V lost 3 bases to trimming and J lost 7 bases; unmatched junction nucleotides: 15. From germline, CDR1 is SGHRS and CDR2 YFSETQ. This CDR3 is built from 18 residues. In nucleotides, the CDR3 is TGCGCCAGCAGCTACCTAACCTTAGCGGGAGGGCCTGAGAATGAGCAGTTCTTC. Its protein product is CASSYLTLAGGPENEQFF.

V and J are TRBV30 and TRBJ1-2; 7 nucleotides line up with TRBD1. CDR1 and CDR2 (germline): GTSNPN, SVGIG (reference sequence). J was trimmed by 4 bases and V by 4 bases; bases with no gene match: 12. The CDR3 has 15 residues. CDR3 in DNA: TGTGCCTGGAATTTCGTCAAGGGGGCAAGCTATGGCTACACCTTC. It specifies CAWNFVKGASYGYTF.

This chain joins TRBV19 and TRBJ2-3; 10 bases fit TRBD2. Losses at the gene ends were 6 bases for V and 6 bases for J; bases not matched to a gene: 9. The CDR3 runs 15 residues. CDR1 LNHDA and CDR2 SQIVND come from the germline V gene (reference sequence). CDR3 bases: TGTGCCAGTAGCTATCTAGCGGGAGTGCCGGATACGCAGTATTTT. Amino acid sequence: CASSYLAGVPDTQYF.

Comments on this clone: The junction and the germline gene differ at one end; a read error may be behind it. The rearrangement links TRBV28 to TRBJ1-3; 7 bases fit TRBD1. The CDR3 is made up of 15 amino acids. Germline-derived CDR1 and CDR2 are MDHEN and SYDVKM. The DNA of the CDR3 is TGTGCCAGCAGTTCCCCGCAGACAGGGCGAAACGCCATATATTTT. Its translation is CASSSPQTGRNAIYF.

This clone has more than one count but fewer than ten. J is TRBJ2-1 and V is TRBV29-1, with D perhaps TRBD2 (7 bases). The V end lost 7 bases, the J end lost 8 bases, and 24 bases lay between the germline ends. The CDR3 has 15 residues. Germline CDR1 and CDR2: SQVTM and ANQGSEA. The CDR3 DNA reads as TGCAGCGGAAGGGGGGGAGGGCCTCGGGGCGATGAGCAGTTCTTC. Translated, it gives CSGRGGGPRGDEQFF.

Many counts were recorded for this clone. The V and J genes are TRBV11-1 and TRBJ1-2; D uncertain. V shed 2 bases and J shed 4 bases, with 8 bases lying between them. CDR3 length: 13 amino acids. The V gene's germline CDR1 is SGHAT and CDR2 FQDESV (reference sequence). The CDR3 loop reads CASSLLRSYGYTF. The CDR3 DNA reads as TGTGCCAGCAGCTTACTTCGGTCCTATGGCTACACCTTC.

The rearrangement links TRBV2 to TRBJ2-7, with D perhaps matching TRBD1 (6 bases). Trimming pared 7 bases from V and 9 bases from J, leaving 13 bases between. Germline CDR1 is SNHLY and CDR2 is FYNNEI. The CDR3 is 11 amino acids. CDR3 coding DNA: TGTGCCAGCACGGAACAGGGCGGGCAGTACTTC. Translated: CASTEQGGQYF.

This rearrangement joins TRBV12-5 to TRBJ2-6; D is unclear. Germline values: CDR1 LGHNT, CDR2 FRNRAP. Trimming pared 3 bases from V and 1 base from J, leaving 7 bases between. There are 15 residues in the CDR3. The CDR3 loop reads CASGFRLSGANVLTF. The CDR3 DNA is TGTGCTAGTGGTTTCAGGCTGTCTGGGGCCAACGTCCTGACTTTC.

This clone showed up many times. The V gene is TRBV10-3, the J gene TRBJ1-2; 9 bases align to TRBD1. CDR1 is ENHRY, CDR2 SYGVKD, per germline. V dropped 2 bases and J dropped 13; count of bases not matched to a gene: 5. The CDR3 spans 12 residues. The CDR3 DNA sequence: TGTGCCATCAGTGAGGACGACAGGGGGGCCACCTTC. This translates into CAISEDDRGATF.

This clone was observed a handful of times. The chain uses TRBV19 and TRBJ2-5; D is possibly TRBD1 (6 bases). V was cut by 4 bases and J by 1 base, with 16 bases left in between. CDR1 LNHDA and CDR2 SQIVND come from the germline V gene (reference sequence). This CDR3 contains 16 residues. CDR3 in DNA: TGTGCCAGTAGTACGGGCAGGGGCTCTGTCCAAGAGACCCAGTACTTC. It is translated as CASSTGRGSVQETQYF.

The rearrangement joins TRBV5-1 to TRBJ2-1, with D possibly being TRBD1 (6 bases). This CDR3 comprises 13 residues. Trimming cost V 4 bases and J 4 bases, with 9 bases left between them. In germline, CDR1 is SGHRS, CDR2 YFSETQ. CDR3 in DNA: TGCGCCAGCAGCAAAACAGGGTACAATGAGCAGTTCTTC. Protein: CASSKTGYNEQFF.

This clone came up a few times. The J gene is TRBJ2-5, the V gene TRBV6-6, with 7 bases that match TRBD2. The CDR3 has 14 amino acids. Germline V gene data show CDR1 as MNHNY and CDR2 as SVGAGI (reference sequence). The trim removed 0 bases at V and 5 bases at J, leaving 3 bases unmatched. The CDR3 sequence: CASSYSGGTETQYF. CDR3 DNA sequence: TGTGCCAGCAGTTACTCCGGGGGGACGGAGACCCAGTACTTC.

This clone was counted a few times. V is TRBV5-1 and J is TRBJ1-2; 8 bases match TRBD1. Germline assignment: CDR1 SGHRS and CDR2 YFSETQ. This CDR3 contains 14 residues. J was trimmed by 6 bases and V by 5 bases; bases with no gene match: 9. CDR3 sequence: CASSYKDRGHGYTF. For the CDR3, the DNA is TGCGCCAGCAGTTACAAAGACAGGGGCCATGGCTACACCTTC.

The chain has TRBV28 and TRBJ1-1; 7 bases are shared with TRBD1. Germline CDR1 is MDHEN and CDR2 is SYDVKM. The CDR3 loop spans 11 amino acids. V lost 4 bases and J lost 11; bases outside the gene matches: 4. The CDR3 DNA is TGTGCCAGCAGTTCCGACAGGGCGGCTTTCTTT. Its translation is CASSSDRAAFF. The full variable domain, its missing parts supplied by reference TRBV28 and TRBJ1-1, is DVKVTQSSRYLVKRTGEKVFLECVQDMDHENMFWYRQDPGLGLRLIYFSYDVKMKEKGDIPEGYSVSREKKERFSLILESASTNQTSMYLCASSSDRAAFFGQGTRLTVV.

This clone was seen more than once but under ten times. The chain carries TRBV29-1 and TRBJ1-1, with D unclear. V lost 6 bases and J 3 bases, leaving 11 bases between the germline ends. This CDR3 has 12 amino acids. Per germline, CDR1 SQVTM and CDR2 ANQGSEA. The CDR3 sequence: CSVEKRDTEAFF. CDR3 nucleotides: TGCAGCGTAGAAAAACGGGACACTGAAGCTTTCTTT.

This chain connects TRBV5-1 to TRBJ2-5; TRBD2 matches 8 bases. The CDR3 has 9 amino acids. With V trimmed by 10 bases and J by 8 bases, 1 base remained unmatched. The germline V gene encodes CDR1 SGHRS and CDR2 YFSETQ. CDR3 residues: CARGGTQYF. CDR3 in DNA: TGCGCCCGGGGGGGAACCCAGTACTTC.

The rearrangement links TRBV27 to TRBJ2-7, with D maybe TRBD1 (6 bases). V lost 6 bases to trimming and J lost 6 bases, with 21 bases between them. Per the germline V gene, CDR1 is MNHEY and CDR2 is SMNVEV (reference sequence). This CDR3 is built from 15 residues. The DNA for the CDR3 is TGTGCCAGCAGCCGACTATCACAGGGTTGGGCCGAGCAGTACTTC. This gives the protein CASSRLSQGWAEQYF.

This clone was detected only a few times. The chain joins TRBV6-1 to TRBJ2-5; no definite D call. Germline lookup yields CDR1 MNHNS and CDR2 SASEGT. Trimming cost V 0 bases and J 4 bases, with 21 bases left between them. The CDR3 consists of 18 residues. In DNA form, the CDR3 reads TGTGCCAGCAGTGAAGCGCTATTGGAAAGGCCCCGCGGAGAGACCCAGTACTTC. Its translation: CASSEALLERPRGETQYF.

A few counts support this clone. This rearrangement joins TRBV19 to TRBJ1-4; possibly TRBD1 for D (5 bases). Germline CDR1 reads LNHDA; CDR2 reads SQIVND (reference sequence). The V gene lost 8 bases and the J gene lost 7 bases, with 14 bases spanning the gap. This CDR3 region has 13 residues. The CDR3 region is CASQRQYGEKLFF. For the CDR3, the DNA is TGTGCCAGTCAGAGACAGTATGGTGAAAAACTGTTTTTT.